This T cell receptor beta chain was retrieved from a study of T cells after yellow fever vaccination. This clonotype showed up just a few times. The antigen is undetermined. CDR3 size: 13 residues. Trimming took off 0 bases at V and 6 bases at J, with 6 bases between the two ends. Germline CDR1 is PRHDT and CDR2 is FYEKMQ (reference sequence). Study-wide points: Weaker, the secondary response peaked sooner, at day 5 versus 15. Clonotypes shared by both compartments, CD4 and CD8, made up a small share. Reappearing after the booster were most of the clones from primary vaccination (around 96% CD4, 88% CD8).

Template switching with 5'RACE generated the TCR cDNA and added a universal primer site and UMIs. TCRdb recomputed calls from the 5' RACE reads with MiXCR, one row per CDR3 protein. This repertoire shows approximately 160,000 distinct CDR3 sequences, roughly 9% found once; its top ten account for under 40%. This chain connects TRBV13 to TRBJ2-1; D remains ambiguous. The receptor comes from a man younger than 30 who received the YFV17D yellow fever vaccine. The sample consisted of CD8+ T cells sorted from PBMCs, taken 45 days after the yellow fever booster vaccination. The CDR3 nucleotides read TGTGCCAGCAGCTTAGGACAGACCAATGAGCAGTTCTTC. This codes for CASSLGQTNEQFF.